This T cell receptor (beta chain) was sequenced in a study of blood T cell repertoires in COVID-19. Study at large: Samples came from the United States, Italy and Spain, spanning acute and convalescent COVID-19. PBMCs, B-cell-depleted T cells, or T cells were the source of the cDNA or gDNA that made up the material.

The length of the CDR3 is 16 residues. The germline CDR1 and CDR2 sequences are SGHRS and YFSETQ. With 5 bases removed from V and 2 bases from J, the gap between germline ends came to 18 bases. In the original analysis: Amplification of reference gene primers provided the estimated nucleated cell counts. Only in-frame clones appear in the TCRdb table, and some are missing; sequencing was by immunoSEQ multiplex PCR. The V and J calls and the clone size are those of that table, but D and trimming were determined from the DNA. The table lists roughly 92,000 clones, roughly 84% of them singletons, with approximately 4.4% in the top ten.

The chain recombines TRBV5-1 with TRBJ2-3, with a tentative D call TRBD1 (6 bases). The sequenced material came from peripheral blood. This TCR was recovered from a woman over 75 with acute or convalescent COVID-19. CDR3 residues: CASSLGASSPTDTQYF. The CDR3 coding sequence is TGCGCCAGCAGTCTGGGGGCTAGCAGCCCCACAGATACGCAGTATTTT.